Below are 24 T cell receptor beta chains sequenced from a single sample in a study of cytomegalovirus exposure and HLA in healthy donors. 13 Jbeta primers and 60 Vbeta primers were used for the PCR. Assay: immunoSEQ multiplex PCR; the TCRdb copy retains only in-frame clones and omits some. The sample holds about 160,000 clones, around 72% seen once. Sequenced: PBMCs. The source is a woman aged 40 to 50 in good health and CMV-seropositive.

The chain recombines TRBV19 with TRBJ1-4, with D unresolved. Germline V CDR1 and CDR2: LNHDA, SQIVND (reference sequence). This CDR3 contains 14 residues. The V end was cut by 5 bases, the J end by 0 bases, with 7 bases between. The CDR3 DNA reads as TGTGCCAGTAGTCTACAGACAACTAATGAAAAACTGTTTTTT. Translated, it gives CASSLQTTNEKLFF.

The DNA for the CDR3 is TGTGCCAGCAGCGTAGGAAGCGGAACACACAATGAGCAGTTCTTC. Translating it yields CASSVGSGTHNEQFF. The J gene is TRBJ2-1, the V gene TRBV9, with D maybe TRBD2 (5 bases). This CDR3 comprises 15 residues. V was shortened by 0 bases and J by 5 bases, with 12 bases between the two germline ends. Germline-derived CDR1 and CDR2 are SGDLS and YYNGEE.

On this clone: A read error may account for a junction end that differs from germline. In DNA, the CDR3 is TGTGCCAGTCAATACAGGGGCTCTGGGGCCAACGGCCTGACTTTC. Protein product: CASQYRGSGANGLTF. The J gene is TRBJ2-6, the V gene TRBV6-5, with 7 bases matching TRBD1. Germline CDR1 reads MNHEY; CDR2 reads SVGAGI. The length of the CDR3 is 15 residues.

The V call is TRBV7-3, the J call TRBJ1-2, with 7 bases matching TRBD1. Germline CDR1 and CDR2: SGHTA and FQGTGA. The junction had 7 bases not matched to a gene; V was cut back by 3 bases and J by 9 bases. CDR3 length equals 13 residues. CDR3 sequence: CASSLTGTESYTF. In DNA form, the CDR3 reads TGTGCCAGCAGCTTGACCGGGACAGAGAGCTACACCTTC.

The V call is TRBV27, the J call TRBJ1-1; a possible D gene is TRBD1 (6 bases). Deletions cut 5 bases from V and 1 base from J, with 14 bases between. Germline CDR1 reads MNHEY; CDR2 reads SMNVEV (reference sequence). The CDR3 contains 15 residues. In DNA, the CDR3 is TGTGCCAGCAGTACCCGACAGGAAAGGAACACTGAAGCTTTCTTT. This translates into CASSTRQERNTEAFF.

In its sample, this clone was seen a few times. The rearrangement uses TRBV27 and TRBJ1-1, with unresolved D. The CDR3 loop spans 15 amino acids. Germline CDR1 is MNHEY and CDR2 is SMNVEV (reference sequence). Trimming took off 6 bases at V and 1 base at J, with 15 bases between the two ends. CDR3 nucleotide sequence: TGTGCCAGCAGCCCAAACTACCGCAGGAACACTGAAGCTTTCTTT. Translation: CASSPNYRRNTEAFF.

The chain carries TRBV6-1 and TRBJ2-5, with D possibly being TRBD1 (7 bases). The CDR3 spans 14 residues. Germline CDR1 and CDR2: MNHNS and SASEGT. Trimming stripped 4 bases from V and 3 bases from J, with 12 bases between. The CDR3 loop reads CASSVGGGEETQYF. CDR3 DNA: TGTGCCAGCAGTGTAGGAGGGGGCGAAGAGACCCAGTACTTC.

The chain joins TRBV5-8 to TRBJ1-4, with 11 bases that match TRBD1. The CDR3 length is 19 residues. Germline CDR1 is SGHTS and CDR2 is YDEGEE. Trimming at V came to 1 base and at J to 7 bases, leaving 15 bases not matched to a gene. This CDR3 reads CASSLNTGTGGRQFEKLFF. The CDR3 coding sequence is TGTGCCAGCAGCTTGAATACCGGGACAGGGGGTCGGCAGTTTGAAAAACTGTTTTTT.

The genes are TRBV25-1 and TRBJ2-5; 9 bases agree with TRBD1. This CDR3 comprises 13 residues. With 8 bases clipped from V and 3 bases from J, the junction kept 4 bases outside the gene matches. Per germline, CDR1 MGHDK and CDR2 SYGVNS. CDR3 region: CASQGTGKETQYF. The CDR3 DNA reads as TGTGCCAGCCAAGGGACAGGGAAAGAGACCCAGTACTTC.

V is TRBV6-6 and J is TRBJ1-1; D possibly corresponds to TRBD1 (6 bases). V was shortened by 2 bases and J by 1 base, with 14 bases between the two germline ends. The CDR3 extends over 16 amino acids. Looked up from germline, CDR1 is MNHNY and CDR2 is SVGAGI (reference sequence). Here the CDR3 DNA reads TGTGCCAGCAGTTACGCCGGGACAACAAAGAACACTGAAGCTTTCTTT. Translating it yields CASSYAGTTKNTEAFF.

The chain combines TRBV2 with TRBJ2-6, with 12 bases fitting TRBD2. The CDR3 length is 17 residues. Trimming cost V 4 bases and J 0 bases; bases outside gene matches: 1. CDR1 and CDR2 (germline): SNHLY, FYNNEI. As DNA, the CDR3 is TGTGCCAGCAGTGTGACTAGCGGGGGCTCTGGGGCCAACGTCCTGACTTTC. It specifies CASSVTSGGSGANVLTF.

The chain links TRBV19 to TRBJ1-3; D remains ambiguous. V was trimmed by 3 bases and J by 6 bases, leaving 12 bases between them. CDR1 and CDR2 (germline): LNHDA, SQIVND (reference sequence). The CDR3 runs to 14 residues. This chain's CDR3 is CASSMGRLENTIYF. CDR3 nucleotides: TGTGCCAGTAGTATGGGCAGGCTTGAAAACACCATATATTTT.

Regarding this clone: A junction boundary mismatches the germline segment, possibly from a read error. CDR3 bases: TGTGGCAGCAGCTTAGCGAGCACAGATACGCAGTATTTT. It specifies CGSSLASTDTQYF. J is TRBJ2-3 and V is TRBV11-3; D perhaps matches TRBD2 (5 bases). Per the germline V gene, CDR1 is SGHNT and CDR2 is YENEEA. This CDR3 is built from 13 residues.

This chain connects TRBV7-9 to TRBJ1-2, with TRBD1 identical over 9 bases. Germline CDR1 reads SEHNR; CDR2 reads FQNEAQ (reference sequence). CDR3 length equals 15 residues. Germline trimming cut 1 base from V and 8 bases from J; bases unmatched to any gene: 8. The CDR3 region is CASSLVPGQGAGYTF. The CDR3 region has the DNA TGTGCCAGCAGCTTAGTTCCGGGACAGGGTGCCGGCTACACCTTC.

The V gene is TRBV29-1, the J gene TRBJ2-5, with D uncertain. The J call is uncertain, as TRBJ2-7 better fits the DNA end. The CDR3 contains 11 residues. CDR1 is SQVTM and CDR2 is ANQGSEA in the germline V gene. The CDR3 nucleotides read TGCAGCGTTGGTTTTGAATACGAGCAGTACTTC. It codes for CSVGFEYEQYF.

The chain uses TRBV19 and TRBJ2-7; TRBD1 matches at 9 bases. Germline V gene data show CDR1 as LNHDA and CDR2 as SQIVND (reference sequence). Trimming at V came to 7 bases and at J to 5 bases, leaving 9 bases not matched to a gene. The CDR3 consists of 14 residues. The CDR3 region has the DNA TGTGCCAGTACCGCCGGGACAGGGCTCCACGAGCAGTACTTC. Its translation is CASTAGTGLHEQYF.

The J gene is TRBJ1-2, the V gene TRBV7-6; D possibly corresponds to TRBD1 (5 bases). Looked up from germline, CDR1 is SGHVS and CDR2 is FNYEAQ. CDR3 length equals 15 residues. V was pared by 1 base and J by 7 bases, with 16 bases between. The CDR3 protein is CASSLGAGKGVGYTF. The CDR3 coding sequence is TGTGCCAGCAGCTTAGGAGCCGGCAAAGGGGTTGGCTACACCTTC.

The count of this clone is one. The CDR3 DNA reads as TGTGCCAGCAACTACGGAGGAGACTATGGCTACACCTTC. This sequence encodes CASNYGGDYGYTF. This chain uses TRBV28 with TRBJ1-2; D call uncertain. CDR3 length equals 13 residues. Germline V gene data show CDR1 as MDHEN and CDR2 as SYDVKM. V was pared by 7 bases and J by 3 bases, with 12 bases between.

This chain links TRBV29-1 with TRBJ1-1; TRBD1 agrees at 7 bases. Germline V gene data show CDR1 as SQVTM and CDR2 as ANQGSEA. This CDR3 is built from 14 residues. The V and J ends lost 5 bases and 2 bases, in that order; junction bases with no gene match: 8. CDR3 loop: CSVTRQGGNTEAFF. The CDR3 DNA follows: TGCAGCGTTACCCGACAGGGTGGTAACACTGAAGCTTTCTTT. The entire variable domain, with the rest obtained from reference TRBV29-1 and TRBJ1-1, is as follows: SAVISQKPSRDICQRGTSLTIQCQVDSQVTMMFWYRQQPGQSLTLIATANQGSEATYESGFVIDKFPISRPNLTFSTLTVSNMSPEDSSIYLCSVTRQGGNTEAFFGQGTRLTVV.

V gene TRBV11-2 combines with J gene TRBJ2-7; no definite D call. The CDR3 consists of 13 residues. CDR1 SGHAT and CDR2 FQNNGV come from the germline V gene. Between the trimmed V and J ends, which lost 0 bases and 3 bases, there was a span of 6 bases. The CDR3 sequence is CASSLDRLYEQYF. CDR3 DNA: TGTGCCAGCAGCTTAGACAGACTCTACGAGCAGTACTTC.

This chain joins TRBV5-1 and TRBJ1-1, with TRBD1 as a possible D gene (6 bases). V dropped 2 bases and J dropped 4 bases, with 12 bases sitting between them. Germline-derived CDR1 and CDR2 are SGHRS and YFSETQ. The length of the CDR3 is 14 residues. The CDR3 protein is CASSLQGHSTEAFF. CDR3 in DNA: TGCGCCAGCAGCTTACAGGGTCATAGCACTGAAGCTTTCTTT.

The CDR3 DNA is TGTGCCCTCTTCCGGGACAGGGCCCCTGACCGCTCCTACAATGAGCAGTTCTTC. Its translation is CALFRDRAPDRSYNEQFF. This chain links TRBV5-6 with TRBJ2-1; 9 bases line up with TRBD1. The CDR3 has 18 amino acids. The junction had 17 bases not matched to a gene; V was cut back by 10 bases and J by 0 bases. Germline values: CDR1 SGHDT, CDR2 YYEEEE.

This clone was picked up a small number of times. This rearrangement joins TRBV5-1 to TRBJ2-1; 7 nucleotides line up with TRBD1. Trimming removed 2 bases from V and 3 bases from J; junction bases left unmatched: 5. Germline V gives CDR1 SGHRS, CDR2 YFSETQ. CDR3 size: 15 residues. The CDR3 nucleotides are TGCGCCAGCAGCTTTGGGGACAGCCTCTACAATGAGCAGTTCTTC. Its translation is CASSFGDSLYNEQFF. The whole variable domain, filled in from reference TRBV5-1 and TRBJ2-1, reads KAGVTQTPRYLIKTRGQQVTLSCSPISGHRSVSWYQQTPGQGLQFLFEYFSETQRNKGNFPGRFSGRQFSNSRSEMNVSTLELGDSALYLCASSFGDSLYNEQFFGPGTRLTVL.

Here the CDR3 reads CASSPRGQLVNEQFF. The CDR3 nucleotides read TGTGCCAGCAGTCCCAGGGGGCAGCTCGTCAATGAGCAGTTCTTC. The gene calls are TRBV27 and TRBJ2-1; 8 bases align to TRBD1. The germline V gene has CDR1 MNHEY and CDR2 SMNVEV (reference sequence). The trim removed 5 bases at V and 6 bases at J, leaving 9 bases unmatched. This CDR3 region has 15 residues.